The 28 T cell receptor beta chains reported below all come from one sample, sequenced in a study of blood T cells in healthy people across ages. A second about 7 to 11 cycle PCR used barcoded and J-beta primers. One entry per CDR3 protein, called by TCRdb with MiXCR from the 5' RACE reads. The data contain roughly 1,800,000 distinct CDR3 sequences, roughly 50% of them singletons. The sample consisted of blood. The receptors here all came from a woman aged 40 to 50 in good health.

The chain carries TRBV12-3 or TRBV12-4 and TRBJ2-1; D remains ambiguous. V was trimmed by 3 bases and J by 2 bases, leaving 5 bases between them. This CDR3 is built from 13 residues. The CDR3 bases are TGTGCCAGCAGTTTTAACCCCTACAATGAGCAGTTCTTC. Amino acids: CASSFNPYNEQFF.

This clonotype was detected only once. The rearrangement joins TRBV6-6 to TRBJ2-1, with D perhaps TRBD1 (7 bases). The CDR3 runs 14 residues. Trimming stripped 4 bases from V and 13 bases from J, with 20 bases between. Germline CDR1 reads MNHNY; CDR2 reads SVGAGI (reference sequence). The CDR3 region has the DNA TGTGCCAGCAGTTCGAACCGCAGGGGGGAGACCCAGTTCTTC. It specifies CASSSNRRGETQFF.

This rearrangement joins TRBV12-3 or TRBV12-4 to TRBJ2-1; D is unresolved. V shed 4 bases and J shed 9 bases, with 13 bases lying between them. This CDR3 has 13 residues. The CDR3, as DNA: TGTGCCAGCAGTTCCGTGGCCTTGGGTGAGCAGTTCTTC. Encoded protein: CASSSVALGEQFF.

This rearrangement joins TRBV27 to TRBJ1-1; D gene unclear. CDR1 is MNHEY, CDR2 SMNVEV, per germline (reference sequence). Trimming took off 2 bases at V and 1 base at J, with 14 bases between the two ends. The CDR3 is 16 amino acids. The CDR3 bases are TGTGCCAGCAGTTTAGATCGTCGGACGGCGAACACTGAAGCTTTCTTT. This codes for CASSLDRRTANTEAFF.

This clonotype was detected only a few times. This chain links TRBV11-2 with TRBJ2-4; 14 positions match TRBD2. Germline trimming cut 0 bases from V and 1 base from J; bases unmatched to any gene: 11. Germline V CDR1 and CDR2: SGHAT, FQNNGV. The CDR3 covers 21 residues. CDR3 residues: CASSLDPPTSGGAYAKNIQYF. DNA for the CDR3: TGTGCCAGCAGCTTAGACCCCCCGACTAGCGGGGGGGCTTATGCCAAAAACATTCAGTACTTC. The whole variable domain, filled in from reference TRBV11-2 and TRBJ2-4, reads EAGVAQSPRYKIIEKRQSVAFWCNPISGHATLYWYQQILGQGPKLLIQFQNNGVVDDSQLPKDRFSAERLKGVDSTLKIQPAKLEDSAVYLCASSLDPPTSGGAYAKNIQYFGAGTRLSVL.

V is TRBV10-3 and J is TRBJ2-5; D is unresolved. V lost 2 bases and J 3 bases, leaving 13 bases between the germline ends. This CDR3 is built from 15 residues. The germline CDR1 and CDR2 sequences are ENHRY and SYGVKD. The CDR3 loop is CAISEGRTEKETQYF. The DNA for the CDR3 is TGTGCCATCAGTGAGGGGCGGACGGAAAAAGAGACCCAGTACTTC.

This chain uses TRBV20-1 with TRBJ2-7; D call uncertain. The CDR3 has 13 amino acids. Germline V gene sequence: CDR1 DFQATT, CDR2 SNEGSKA (reference sequence). V lost 0 bases and J 1 base, leaving 7 bases between the germline ends. The CDR3 coding sequence is TGCAGTGCTAGAGATCCGCTTTCCTACGAGCAGTACTTC. Its translation: CSARDPLSYEQYF.

J is TRBJ2-4 and V is TRBV12-3 or TRBV12-4; possibly TRBD2 for D (6 bases). The end of the DNA is better explained by TRBJ2-7, so the J call may be wrong. This CDR3 is 15 amino acids long. The DNA for the CDR3 is TGTGCCAGCAGTTGGGAGGCCGGCCTAATCTACGAGCAGTACTTC. It encodes CASSWEAGLIYEQYF.

This clonotype was recorded many times. The chain couples TRBV6-2 or TRBV6-3 to TRBJ2-3; no definite D call. The V end lost 6 bases, the J end lost 4 bases, and 8 bases lay between the germline ends. The CDR3 runs 12 residues. Germline V CDR1 and CDR2: MNHEY, SVGEGT. CDR3 bases: TGTGCCAGCAGCCCCCCGTCAGATACGCAGTATTTT. Its translation: CASSPPSDTQYF.

This clonotype appeared many times. The V gene is TRBV28, the J gene TRBJ2-7; D is undetermined. V was shortened by 8 bases and J by 3 bases, with 5 bases between the two germline ends. This CDR3 is built from 10 residues. Germline CDR1 is MDHEN and CDR2 is SYDVKM. The CDR3 DNA reads TGTGCCAGCGGCTACTACGAGCAGTACTTC. Translation gives CASGYYEQYF.

Worth noting for this clonotype: One end of the junction varies from germline; a read error may be responsible. Written as DNA, the CDR3 is TGCGCCAGCAGCTTGGCTAGGCAGGGAATGTCCTGCAATGAGCAGTTCTTC. This encodes CASSLARQGMSCNEQFF. The chain links TRBV5-1 to TRBJ2-1, with D possibly matching TRBD1 (5 bases). Per germline, CDR1 SGHRS and CDR2 YFSETQ. The CDR3 sequence is 17 residues long. Using reference TRBV5-1 and TRBJ2-1 for the parts outside the CDR3, the full variable domain is KAGVTQTPRYLIKTRGQQVTLSCSPISGHRSVSWYQQTPGQGLQFLFEYFSETQRNKGNFPGRFSGRQFSNSRSEMNVSTLELGDSALYLCASSLARQGMSCNEQFFGPGTRLTVL.

The chain combines TRBV6-5 with TRBJ2-3; 8 bases line up with TRBD1. V shed 2 bases, J shed 4 bases, and the junction held 5 bases outside the gene matches. The CDR3 has 15 amino acids. Germline V lookup: CDR1 MNHEY, CDR2 SVGAGI. The CDR3 region has the DNA TGTGCCAGCAGTTACCTAGGACAGGGTCCAGATACGCAGTATTTT. Translation: CASSYLGQGPDTQYF.

This clonotype was seen a handful of times. This chain uses TRBV15 with TRBJ2-7, with a weak D call TRBD2 (5 bases). V was clipped by 3 bases and J by 7 bases, with 10 bases between them. CDR1 LNHNV and CDR2 YYDKDF come from the germline V gene (reference sequence). The CDR3 has 12 residues. CDR3 sequence (DNA): TGTGCCACCAGCAGGGGCGGAGGTGAGCAGTACTTC. It translates to CATSRGGGEQYF.

This chain links TRBV21-1 with TRBJ2-1; TRBD2 is the table's D call and was not checked against the DNA. TRBV21-1 constitutes a pseudogene. The length of the CDR3 is 17 residues. The CDR3 DNA reads as TGTGCCAGCAGCAAAGAGGGGGAGGGAAGCTCCTACAATGAGCAGTTCTTC. It codes for CASSKEGEGSSYNEQFF.

This rearrangement joins TRBV3-1 to TRBJ2-5; 11 bases are a match to TRBD2. V dropped 4 bases and J dropped 4; count of bases not matched to a gene: 8. CDR3 length: 16 residues. Germline V gives CDR1 LGHDT, CDR2 YNNKEL (reference sequence). The CDR3 here is CASSLGLAGGVETQYF. The CDR3 coding sequence is TGTGCCAGCAGCCTCGGCCTAGCGGGGGGTGTAGAGACCCAGTACTTC.

On this clonotype itself: The junction does not match germline at one end; this may be a read error. CDR3 coding DNA: TGCGCCAGCAGCTCACCTGGACTAGCGGGGGGGAACAATGGGCAGTTCTTC. Its protein product is CASSSPGLAGGNNGQFF. V usage is TRBV5-1 and J usage is TRBJ2-1; 15 bases align to TRBD2. CDR1 is SGHRS and CDR2 is YFSETQ in the germline V gene. The CDR3 contains 17 residues.

The gene calls are TRBV7-2 and TRBJ2-7; D unclear. CDR1 and CDR2 (germline): SGHTA, FQGNSA. Trimming left V 2 bases short and J 2 bases short, with 7 bases between. This CDR3 has 13 residues. The DNA for the CDR3 is TGTGCCAGCAGCTTAAATTTTGCCTACGAGCAGTACTTC. Protein product: CASSLNFAYEQYF.

The chain joins TRBV27 to TRBJ2-5; D might be TRBD1 or TRBD2, each matching 7 bases. The J call may be faulty, since TRBJ2-7 better matches the DNA end. This CDR3 has 17 amino acids. Per germline, CDR1 MNHEY and CDR2 SMNVEV (reference sequence). CDR3 amino acids: CASSPAQGREIPYEQYF. CDR3 coding DNA: TGTGCCAGCAGTCCAGCACAGGGGCGGGAGATACCGTACGAGCAGTACTTC.

This clonotype was recorded a few times. The chain couples TRBV9 to TRBJ2-7; 9 positions match TRBD2. Germline V gene sequence: CDR1 SGDLS, CDR2 YYNGEE. With V trimmed by 4 bases and J by 7 bases, 15 bases remained unmatched. The length of the CDR3 is 16 residues. The CDR3 sequence: CASSPGLAGAYNEQYF. The DNA for the CDR3 is TGTGCCAGCAGCCCTGGGTTAGCGGGGGCATACAATGAGCAGTACTTC.

The V call is TRBV28, the J call TRBJ2-7; D is possibly TRBD1 (6 bases). Germline-derived CDR1 and CDR2 are MDHEN and SYDVKM. This CDR3 has 11 residues. The V gene lost 5 bases and the J gene lost 10 bases, with 12 bases spanning the gap. The CDR3 loop is CASSGTPFQYF. The CDR3 DNA reads TGTGCCAGCAGTGGGACACCTTTTCAGTACTTC.

This clonotype was found a few times. The chain joins TRBV20-1 to TRBJ1-1; a possible D gene is TRBD1 (5 bases). The V end lost 6 bases, the J end lost 3 bases, and 20 bases lay between the germline ends. Germline V gene lookup returns CDR1 DFQATT and CDR2 SNEGSKA (reference sequence). This CDR3 is 15 amino acids long. CDR3 nucleotide sequence: TGCAGTGCGCCTAACCGGGGCCTGATGGACACTGAAGCTTTCTTT. Its translation: CSAPNRGLMDTEAFF.

The chain carries TRBV20-1 and TRBJ2-2; the D is unclear. The CDR3 loop spans 16 amino acids. The V gene lost 0 bases and the J gene lost 3 bases, with 14 bases spanning the gap. Germline-derived CDR1 and CDR2 are DFQATT and SNEGSKA (reference sequence). CDR3 sequence reads: CSARDFSGGDTGELFF. DNA of the CDR3: TGCAGTGCTAGAGATTTTTCGGGTGGTGACACCGGGGAGCTGTTTTTT.

The V call is TRBV15, the J call TRBJ2-3, with 7 bases aligning to TRBD1. This CDR3 region has 17 residues. In germline, CDR1 is LNHNV, CDR2 YYDKDF (reference sequence). V dropped 3 bases and J dropped 2; count of bases not matched to a gene: 11. In DNA form, the CDR3 reads TGTGCCACCAGCAGGGGGAAGGGGGCGCGGGTCACAGATACGCAGTATTTT. It codes for CATSRGKGARVTDTQYF.

The chain employs TRBV6-1 and TRBJ2-3; TRBD2 aligns across 9 bases. Germline CDR1 and CDR2: MNHNS and SASEGT. V was pared by 1 base and J by 2 bases, with 7 bases of the junction left unmatched. The CDR3 totals 17 residues. The CDR3: CASSEGLRGGLTDTQYF. The CDR3 DNA reads as TGTGCCAGCAGTGAAGGCCTGCGGGGGGGACTCACAGATACGCAGTATTTT.

The CDR3, as DNA: TGTGCCAGCAATTTTGATATCGTTTCCGAGCAGTACTTC. Translating gives CASNFDIVSEQYF. The V gene is TRBV6-2 or TRBV6-3, the J gene TRBJ2-5; no firm D call. The J call may be faulty, since TRBJ2-7 better matches the DNA end. CDR3 length: 13 amino acids. Germline CDR1 reads MNHEY; CDR2 reads SVGEGT.

The chain is built from TRBV9 and TRBJ1-2; a possible D gene is TRBD1 (5 bases). Per germline, CDR1 SGDLS and CDR2 YYNGEE. This CDR3 has 14 residues. V was cut by 4 bases and J by 8 bases, with 18 bases left in between. This chain's CDR3 is CASSPNGGAEGYTF. Written as DNA, the CDR3 is TGTGCCAGCAGCCCAAACGGAGGGGCGGAGGGCTACACCTTC. The variable domain in full, completed from reference TRBV9 and TRBJ1-2, reads DSGVTQTPKHLITATGQRVTLRCSPRSGDLSVYWYQQSLDQGLQFLIQYYNGEERAKGNILERFSAQQFPDLHSELNLSSLELGDSALYFCASSPNGGAEGYTFGSGTRLTVV.

This clonotype showed up just a few times. This sequence joins TRBV12-3 or TRBV12-4 and TRBJ1-5; D is unresolved. This CDR3 comprises 13 residues. V was clipped by 6 bases and J by 7 bases, with 13 bases between them. The CDR3, as DNA: TGTGCCAGCAGCACCAGAGGCAGCCAGCCCCAGCATTTT. Translation: CASSTRGSQPQHF.

This clonotype was detected only a few times. The chain combines TRBV28 with TRBJ2-4; D may correspond to TRBD1 or TRBD2 (6 bases each). Matching the DNA end better, TRBJ2-7 makes the J call doubtful. Germline CDR1 MDHEN, CDR2 SYDVKM. CDR3 length equals 17 residues. CDR3 bases: TGTGCCAGCAGTTCACAAGGGGGGCTCTATCGGCCCCCCGAGCAGTACTTC. Amino acid sequence: CASSSQGGLYRPPEQYF.